This is a list of T cell receptor beta chains from one sample in a study of blood T cell repertoires in COVID-19. Using immunoSEQ multiplex PCR, the repertoire was profiled, and TCRdb retains in-frame clones only, with some absent. Of more than 80,000 clones in the sample, over 80% were seen once. Sample: peripheral blood. These receptors originate from a man older than 75 with acute or convalescent COVID-19. CDR3s include the opening cysteine and the closing phenylalanine or tryptophan. D genes are given only for firm matches. Clone size is given for some rows only: seen once, a few or many times, or a class if the clone is expanded.

clone_size j_call v_call d_call cdr3_nt cdr3_aa
- TRBJ1-2 TRBV5-1 TRBD1 TGCGCCAGCAGCTTGGGGACAGGGGGCGCAAGGACGGGCTACACCTTC CASSLGTGGARTGYTF
once TRBJ2-3 TRBV7-2 - TGTGCCAGCAGCCTAGGGGGACTGGGTCACGATACGCAGTATTTT CASSLGGLGHDTQYF
- TRBJ1-2 TRBV2 - TGTGCCAGCAGTGTCCAGGGATTAAACTATGGCTACACCTTC CASSVQGLNYGYTF
- TRBJ1-2 TRBV19 TRBD1 TGTGCCAGTAGGGACAGGGGAGGTCAGCTCGCTAACTATGGCTACACCTTC CASRDRGGQLANYGYTF
- TRBJ1-3 TRBV5-1 TRBD1 TGCGCCAGCAGCTCTGGACAGGGACTCTCTGGAAACACCATATATTTT CASSSGQGLSGNTIYF
- TRBJ1-1 TRBV12-2 - TGTGCAAGTCGCTTAGACGGGACAATGCGGTTGACTGAAGCTTTCTTT CASRLDGTMRLTEAFF
- TRBJ1-4 TRBV2 - TGTGCCAGCAGTGAACCTCCCAGAGGGAGGGAAAAACTGTTTTTT CASSEPPRGREKLFF
- TRBJ1-2 TRBV5-1 TRBD1 TGCGCCAGCAGAGTCGCCGGGACAGGGGGATCCTATGGCTACACCTTC CASRVAGTGGSYGYTF
- TRBJ2-1 TRBV6-5 - TGTGCCAGCAGTATGTCAGGCCTCTCCTACAATGAGCAGTTCTTC CASSMSGLSYNEQFF
- TRBJ2-7 TRBV19 - TGTGCCAGTAGTATCGGCGGACGGGGAGCCTACGAGCAGTACTTC CASSIGGRGAYEQYF